The next 26 T cell receptor beta chains were all read from a single sample in a study of T-cell reconstitution after alpha-beta-depleted transplantation in children. Preparing the TCRbeta library involved the use of unique molecular identifiers. One entry per CDR3 protein results from TCRdb running MiXCR on the PCR reads. Among about 500,000 distinct CDR3 sequences listed, over 9.5% were seen once. The specimen comprised PBMCs, mostly from graft donor cells, sampled 180 days after TCRalphabeta/CD19-depleted stem cell transplant. Source of these receptors: a female patient aged 2-10 years who had a stem cell transplant for aplastic anemia, so the T cells may come from the graft donor.

CDR3 sequence reads: CASSHLLTQTGELFF. DNA for the CDR3: TGCGCCAGCAGCCACCTTCTTACTCAGACCGGGGAGCTGTTTTTT. J is TRBJ2-2 and V is TRBV4-3, with D hard to call. V was shortened by 3 bases and J by 5 bases, with 13 bases between the two germline ends. Germline lookup yields CDR1 LGHNA and CDR2 YSLEER. The CDR3 has 15 residues.

V usage is TRBV7-2 and J usage is TRBJ2-5, with a possible D match to TRBD2 (6 bases). Deletions cut 2 bases from V and 4 bases from J, with 11 bases between. The CDR3 runs 14 residues. The germline V gene has CDR1 SGHTA and CDR2 FQGNSA. The CDR3 DNA sequence: TGTGCCAGCAGCTTATACGTGGGAGGAGAGACCCAGTACTTC. Encoded protein: CASSLYVGGETQYF.

This chain joins TRBV3-1 and TRBJ1-2; the match to TRBD1 covers 9 bases. This CDR3 region has 15 residues. The germline CDR1 and CDR2 sequences are LGHDT and YNNKEL (reference sequence). V was pared by 2 bases and J by 2 bases, with 3 bases of the junction left unmatched. The CDR3 spells CASSQLDRGNYGYTF. The CDR3 DNA reads as TGTGCCAGCAGCCAACTCGACAGGGGGAACTATGGCTACACCTTC.

The rearrangement joins TRBV27 to TRBJ2-1; 10 bases agree with TRBD2. Unmatched junction bases numbered 21, after V lost 4 bases and J lost 0 bases. The germline V gene encodes CDR1 MNHEY and CDR2 SMNVEV (reference sequence). This CDR3 is 22 amino acids long. The CDR3 reads CASSSARGAAGGPSSSYNEQFF. In DNA, the CDR3 is TGTGCCAGCAGTTCCGCTAGGGGGGCAGCGGGAGGGCCATCGAGCTCCTACAATGAGCAGTTCTTC.

The chain couples TRBV11-1 to TRBJ2-4; 11 bases are shared with TRBD2. The V segment lost 5 bases and the J segment 8 bases; nucleotides outside the gene matches: 17. This CDR3 comprises 18 residues. Germline V gene sequence: CDR1 SGHAT, CDR2 FQDESV (reference sequence). The CDR3 here is CASSPSSMTSGMIHIQYF. The CDR3, as DNA: TGTGCCAGCAGCCCCTCCTCTATGACTAGCGGGATGATACACATTCAGTACTTC.

Ten or more counts support this clonotype. The V gene is TRBV28, the J gene TRBJ2-7; D assignment may be TRBD1 or TRBD2 (5 bases each). The CDR3 is 15 residues long. Germline V gene sequence: CDR1 MDHEN, CDR2 SYDVKM. Trimming pared 0 bases from V and 1 base from J, leaving 10 bases between. The CDR3 DNA reads as TGTGCCAGCAGTTTATGGGGGGAGAAGTCCTACGAGCAGTACTTC. Its translation is CASSLWGEKSYEQYF. The full variable domain, its missing parts supplied by reference TRBV28 and TRBJ2-7, is DVKVTQSSRYLVKRTGEKVFLECVQDMDHENMFWYRQDPGLGLRLIYFSYDVKMKEKGDIPEGYSVSREKKERFSLILESASTNQTSMYLCASSLWGEKSYEQYFGPGTRLTVT.

The chain links TRBV7-9 to TRBJ2-2, with D maybe TRBD1 (6 bases). Germline CDR1 is SEHNR and CDR2 is FQNEAQ (reference sequence). V lost 5 bases and J lost 2, with 15 bases in between. This CDR3 has 16 residues. The CDR3 sequence is CASSPRDKLNTGELFF. As DNA, the CDR3 is TGTGCCAGCAGCCCAAGGGACAAATTAAACACCGGGGAGCTGTTTTTT.

This clonotype came up many times. The chain has TRBV20-1 and TRBJ2-1, with D hard to call. Germline values: CDR1 DFQATT, CDR2 SNEGSKA (reference sequence). The CDR3 is 14 residues long. V gave up 4 bases and J gave up 4 bases, with 14 bases separating them. The CDR3 loop is CSAIFPGLYNEQFF. CDR3 in DNA: TGCAGTGCTATCTTCCCCGGCTTGTACAATGAGCAGTTCTTC.

This clonotype occurred many times. The chain combines TRBV15 with TRBJ2-7, with unresolved D. The V gene's germline CDR1 is LNHNV and CDR2 YYDKDF (reference sequence). The CDR3 sequence is 13 residues long. Trimming shortened V by 1 base and J by 2 bases, and 6 bases separated the two germline ends. The CDR3 sequence: CATSRAETYEQYF. CDR3 nucleotide sequence: TGTGCCACCAGCAGAGCGGAAACCTACGAGCAGTACTTC.

The chain recombines TRBV5-6 with TRBJ2-5; 9 bases are shared with TRBD1. CDR1 is SGHDT, CDR2 YYEEEE, per germline. The CDR3 is 15 amino acids. After removal of 2 bases from V and 7 bases from J, the junction contained 9 bases not matched to a gene. The CDR3 sequence is CASSFPQGAIGTQYF. The CDR3 nucleotides are TGTGCCAGCAGCTTCCCACAGGGGGCGATCGGGACCCAGTACTTC.

V usage is TRBV20-1 and J usage is TRBJ1-3; 7 bases line up with TRBD1. Trimming cost V 4 bases and J 1 base; bases outside gene matches: 1. The CDR3 has 13 amino acids. Germline V gives CDR1 DFQATT, CDR2 SNEGSKA (reference sequence). Here the CDR3 reads CSATQGSGNTIYF. The DNA of the CDR3 is TGCAGTGCTACACAGGGGTCTGGAAACACCATATATTTT.

This rearrangement joins TRBV7-2 to TRBJ2-7; 7 nucleotides line up with TRBD1. Germline loops: CDR1 SGHTA, CDR2 FQGNSA. The V and J ends lost 4 bases and 5 bases, in that order; junction bases with no gene match: 11. The CDR3 is 15 residues long. In DNA form, the CDR3 reads TGTGCCAGCAGCTCACCCGGGACAGCCAACCACGAGCAGTACTTC. Protein: CASSSPGTANHEQYF.

This clonotype showed up just a few times. This chain joins TRBV12-3 or TRBV12-4 and TRBJ2-4; D is tentatively TRBD1 or TRBD2 (5 bases each). The germline V and J ends were trimmed by 3 bases and 2 bases, with 17 bases remaining between them. CDR3 length equals 17 residues. CDR3 sequence reads: CASSFGDLLPSKNIQYF. DNA of the CDR3: TGTGCCAGCAGTTTCGGGGACCTGCTCCCTTCCAAAAACATTCAGTACTTC.

This clonotype was seen only a few times. The J gene is TRBJ1-2, the V gene TRBV5-6, with a tentative D call TRBD1 (6 bases). Between the trimmed V and J ends, which lost 1 base and 6 bases, there was a span of 13 bases. Germline V gene lookup returns CDR1 SGHDT and CDR2 YYEEEE. There are 14 residues in the CDR3. This CDR3 is CASSLFAGADGYTF. The CDR3 DNA reads as TGTGCCAGCAGCTTGTTCGCGGGGGCCGATGGCTACACCTTC.

This clonotype was recorded many times. The chain recombines TRBV29-1 with TRBJ2-1, with 9 bases aligning to TRBD2. Germline CDR1 reads SQVTM; CDR2 reads ANQGSEA. Trimming took 2 bases from V and 6 from J; bases not matched to a gene: 8. The CDR3 runs to 15 residues. DNA of the CDR3: TGCAGCGTTGAAAGCCCTCCACTAGCGGGCAATGAGCAGTTCTTC. As protein: CSVESPPLAGNEQFF.

This clonotype was seen at least ten times. This chain uses TRBV7-2 with TRBJ2-7; the D gene is possibly TRBD1 (6 bases). The V end was cut by 3 bases, the J end by 6 bases, with 9 bases between. The CDR3 length is 12 residues. Germline lookup yields CDR1 SGHTA and CDR2 FQGNSA. DNA for the CDR3: TGTGCCAGCAGCTTCAGGGGTGGCGAGCAGTACTTC. Protein sequence: CASSFRGGEQYF.

CDR3 sequence reads: CASSVAPAVGELFF. The CDR3, as DNA: TGTGCCAGCAGCGTGGCCCCAGCAGTCGGGGAGCTGTTTTTT. The V gene is TRBV11-2, the J gene TRBJ2-2, with unresolved D. Germline CDR1 is SGHAT and CDR2 is FQNNGV. The CDR3 has 14 residues. Trimming shortened V by 5 bases and J by 7 bases, and 14 bases separated the two germline ends. The full variable domain, with the rest looked up from reference TRBV11-2 and TRBJ2-2, is EAGVAQSPRYKIIEKRQSVAFWCNPISGHATLYWYQQILGQGPKLLIQFQNNGVVDDSQLPKDRFSAERLKGVDSTLKIQPAKLEDSAVYLCASSVAPAVGELFFGEGSRLTVL.

J is TRBJ1-1 and V is TRBV4-3; D is unresolved. The CDR3 loop spans 15 amino acids. The germline gives CDR1 LGHNA, CDR2 YSLEER. V was shortened by 1 base and J by 0 bases, with 9 bases between the two germline ends. As DNA, the CDR3 is TGCGCCAGCAGCCAAGCGGTAGGGCTGAACACTGAAGCTTTCTTT. Protein product: CASSQAVGLNTEAFF.

The J gene is TRBJ2-1, the V gene TRBV5-1; D unresolved. The germline gives CDR1 SGHRS, CDR2 YFSETQ. V was pared by 0 bases and J by 0 bases, with 16 bases between. The CDR3 runs to 18 residues. This CDR3 reads CASSLVITAAASYNEQFF. The DNA for the CDR3 is TGCGCCAGCAGCTTGGTCATAACTGCGGCGGCCTCCTACAATGAGCAGTTCTTC.

This chain links TRBV2 with TRBJ2-7; TRBD2 matches 8 bases. This CDR3 is 15 amino acids long. Germline CDR1 SNHLY, CDR2 FYNNEI. The V gene end was trimmed by 2 bases and the J gene end by 4 bases; junction bases not matched to a gene: 7. The CDR3: CASSESSGILYEQYF. CDR3 DNA: TGTGCCAGCAGTGAAAGTAGCGGGATTTTGTACGAGCAGTACTTC.

Only a few counts were recorded for this clonotype. J is TRBJ2-1 and V is TRBV29-1; D call uncertain. Germline CDR1 reads SQVTM; CDR2 reads ANQGSEA. The CDR3 has 15 amino acids. V lost 4 bases and J lost 5, with 18 bases in between. The CDR3 DNA reads TGCAGCGTTGTAGTGATTAGGACCCTTAACAATGAGCAGTTCTTC. Its translation: CSVVVIRTLNNEQFF.

This clonotype was seen at least ten times. The V gene is TRBV12-3 or TRBV12-4, the J gene TRBJ2-3; D not resolved. The CDR3 length is 12 residues. Trimming removed 2 bases from V and 4 bases from J, with 4 bases in between. The DNA for the CDR3 is TGTGCCAGCAGTTTAAAGTCAGATACGCAGTATTTT. Amino acids: CASSLKSDTQYF.

This chain uses TRBV7-2 with TRBJ2-3, with TRBD2 matching 7 bases. Germline CDR1 is SGHTA and CDR2 is FQGNSA. The CDR3 has 15 amino acids. The junction had 6 bases not matched to a gene; V was cut back by 4 bases and J by 2 bases. CDR3 sequence (DNA): TGTGCCAGCAGCTACCTCCGGGGGGACACAGATACGCAGTATTTT. Translated: CASSYLRGDTDTQYF.

The sample holds a few counts of this clonotype. The V call is TRBV4-1, the J call TRBJ2-2; D might be TRBD2 (6 bases). This CDR3 contains 14 residues. The V gene lost 1 base and the J gene lost 4 bases, with 7 bases spanning the gap. Germline V CDR1 and CDR2: MGHRA, YSYEKL. The CDR3 region is CASSQGDFTGELFF. In DNA, the CDR3 is TGCGCCAGCAGCCAAGGGGACTTCACCGGGGAGCTGTTTTTT.

This clonotype has just a few counts. The V and J genes are TRBV10-3 and TRBJ1-1; D perhaps matches TRBD1 (5 bases). Trimming removed 3 bases from V and 0 bases from J, with 8 bases in between. The CDR3 contains 14 residues. Per germline, CDR1 ENHRY and CDR2 SYGVKD. The CDR3 coding sequence is TGTGCCATCAGTGACCCGGGACTGAACACTGAAGCTTTCTTT. Its protein product is CAISDPGLNTEAFF.

This clonotype was seen many times. The rearrangement links TRBV12-3 or TRBV12-4 to TRBJ2-1; D gene unclear. V lost 7 bases, J lost 3 bases, and 4 bases lay in between. The CDR3 covers 11 residues. The CDR3 DNA sequence: TGTGCCAGCACCCACTACAATGAGCAGTTCTTC. The encoded protein is CASTHYNEQFF.